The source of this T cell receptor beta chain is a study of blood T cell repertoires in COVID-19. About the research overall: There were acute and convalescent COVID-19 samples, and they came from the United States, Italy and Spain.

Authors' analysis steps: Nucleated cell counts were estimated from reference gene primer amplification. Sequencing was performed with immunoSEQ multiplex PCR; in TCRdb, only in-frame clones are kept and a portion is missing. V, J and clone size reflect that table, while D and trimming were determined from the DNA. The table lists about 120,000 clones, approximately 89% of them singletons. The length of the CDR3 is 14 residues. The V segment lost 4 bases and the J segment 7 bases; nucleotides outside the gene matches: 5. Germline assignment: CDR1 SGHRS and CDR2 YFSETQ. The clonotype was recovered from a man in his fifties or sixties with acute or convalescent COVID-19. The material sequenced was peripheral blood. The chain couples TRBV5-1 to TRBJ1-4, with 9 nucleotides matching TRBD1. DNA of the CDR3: TGCGCCAGCAGCGCACAGGGGGCTTCTGAAAAACTGTTTTTT. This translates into CASSAQGASEKLFF.